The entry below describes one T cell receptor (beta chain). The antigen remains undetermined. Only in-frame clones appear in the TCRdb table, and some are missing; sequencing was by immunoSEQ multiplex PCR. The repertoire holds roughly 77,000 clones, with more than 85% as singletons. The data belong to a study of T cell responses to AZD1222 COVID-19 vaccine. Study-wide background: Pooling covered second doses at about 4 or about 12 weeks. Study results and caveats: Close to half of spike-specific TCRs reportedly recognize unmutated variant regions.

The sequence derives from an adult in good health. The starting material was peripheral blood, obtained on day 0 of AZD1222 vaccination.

DNA for the CDR3: TGTGCCACCTCCCCCAGAGGGGGCGTGAGAAACACCATATATTTT. Translating gives CATSPRGGVRNTIYF. The rearrangement links TRBV28 to TRBJ1-3, with 7 nucleotides matching TRBD1. Germline V gene data show CDR1 as MDHEN and CDR2 as SYDVKM. The CDR3 extends over 15 amino acids. V lost 10 bases, J lost 5 bases, and 14 bases stayed unmatched.